These 20 T cell receptor beta chains were all obtained from the same sample, sequenced in a study of blood T cell repertoires in COVID-19. Clones were read by immunoSEQ multiplex PCR, and TCRdb kept only the in-frame ones, dropping some. The sample holds roughly 480,000 clones, approximately 92% seen once. Sequences were obtained from peripheral blood. These receptors were collected from a man younger than 30 with COVID-19, enrolled during active disease.

The chain uses TRBV7-8 and TRBJ2-1; 9 bases align to TRBD2. CDR1 and CDR2 (germline): SGHVS, FQNEAQ. The CDR3 covers 14 residues. V shed 1 base, J shed 10 bases, and the junction held 5 bases outside the gene matches. The CDR3: CASSLVAGGREQFF. For the CDR3, the DNA is TGTGCCAGCAGCTTAGTTGCGGGGGGGCGGGAGCAGTTCTTC.

The genes are TRBV7-2 and TRBJ2-1; TRBD1 agrees at 7 bases. V shed 1 base, J shed 9 bases, and the junction held 6 bases outside the gene matches. This CDR3 has 14 amino acids. Looked up from germline, CDR1 is SGHTA and CDR2 is FQGNSA. For the CDR3, the DNA is TGTGCCAGCAGCTTAGGACAGGGAGAAGGTGAGCAGTTCTTC. This codes for CASSLGQGEGEQFF. The full variable domain, with the rest looked up from reference TRBV7-2 and TRBJ2-1, is GAGVSQSPSNKVTEKGKDVELRCDPISGHTALYWYRQSLGQGLEFLIYFQGNSAPDKSGLPSDRFSAERTGGSVSTLTIQRTQQEDSAVYLCASSLGQGEGEQFFGPGTRLTVL.

CDR3 amino acids: CASSLGTALYGYTF. The CDR3 DNA follows: TGCGCCAGCAGCTTGGGGACAGCGCTATATGGCTACACCTTC. The chain uses TRBV5-1 and TRBJ1-2; a weak D match, TRBD1 (6 bases). Trimming stripped 0 bases from V and 5 bases from J, with 11 bases between. This CDR3 has 14 amino acids. Germline V lookup: CDR1 SGHRS, CDR2 YFSETQ. Together with reference TRBV5-1 and TRBJ1-2, the CDR3 gives the full variable domain: KAGVTQTPRYLIKTRGQQVTLSCSPISGHRSVSWYQQTPGQGLQFLFEYFSETQRNKGNFPGRFSGRQFSNSRSEMNVSTLELGDSALYLCASSLGTALYGYTFGSGTRLTVV.

This clone came up once. V gene TRBV15 combines with J gene TRBJ1-1, with D perhaps TRBD1 (5 bases). V was shortened by 3 bases and J by 1 base, with 9 bases between the two germline ends. Germline CDR1 LNHNV, CDR2 YYDKDF (reference sequence). CDR3 size: 14 residues. The CDR3 DNA reads TGTGCCACCAGCAGCATCAGGGAGAACACTGAAGCTTTCTTT. It encodes CATSSIRENTEAFF. Based on the CDR3 plus reference TRBV15 and TRBJ1-1, the full variable domain is DAMVIQNPRYQVTQFGKPVTLSCSQTLNHNVMYWYQQKSSQAPKLLFHYYDKDFNNEADTPDNFQSRRPNTSFCFLDIRSPGLGDTAMYLCATSSIRENTEAFFGQGTRLTVV.

V is TRBV5-1 and J is TRBJ2-5; 7 nucleotides line up with TRBD1. The CDR3 has 15 amino acids. Trimming at V came to 3 bases and at J to 0 bases, leaving 5 bases not matched to a gene. The V gene's germline CDR1 is SGHRS and CDR2 YFSETQ. The CDR3 nucleotides are TGCGCCAGCAGCTCGACGGGACAGAACCAAGAGACCCAGTACTTC. This encodes CASSSTGQNQETQYF.

The chain has TRBV9 and TRBJ2-2; TRBD2 agrees at 12 bases. The V segment lost 1 base and the J segment 2 bases; nucleotides outside the gene matches: 3. Germline V lookup: CDR1 SGDLS, CDR2 YYNGEE. This CDR3 comprises 17 residues. For the CDR3, the DNA is TGTGCCAGCAGCGTAACTAGCGGGGGGATCAACACCGGGGAGCTGTTTTTT. It encodes CASSVTSGGINTGELFF.

This clone was counted once. The rearrangement uses TRBV10-3 and TRBJ2-5, with 9 positions matching TRBD1. CDR1 and CDR2 (germline): ENHRY, SYGVKD. The CDR3 runs 13 residues. V was clipped by 6 bases and J by 4 bases; unmatched bases: 3. The CDR3 region is CAIRRQGGETQYF. In nucleotides, the CDR3 is TGTGCCATCAGAAGACAGGGGGGAGAGACCCAGTACTTC.

V is TRBV12-3 or TRBV12-4 and J is TRBJ2-3; no firm D call. The CDR3 loop spans 13 amino acids. V lost 7 bases, J lost 2 bases, and 10 bases lay in between. CDR3: CASTLRYTDTQYF. The CDR3 DNA follows: TGTGCCAGCACCCTGAGGTACACAGATACGCAGTATTTT.

This sequence joins TRBV5-4 and TRBJ2-3, with 7 bases fitting TRBD2. This CDR3 region has 17 residues. Germline lookup yields CDR1 SGHNT and CDR2 YYREEE (reference sequence). V gave up 0 bases and J gave up 6 bases; unmatched junction bases: 13. As DNA, the CDR3 is TGTGCCAGCAGCTTGGGGCGGGGCGGGAGTTCAACGGATACGCAGTATTTT. This translates into CASSLGRGGSSTDTQYF.

This chain joins TRBV6-6 and TRBJ2-7, with a weak D call TRBD2 (6 bases). The germline V gene encodes CDR1 MNHNY and CDR2 SVGAGI (reference sequence). The V gene lost 6 bases and the J gene lost 2 bases, with 8 bases spanning the gap. The CDR3 extends over 12 amino acids. CDR3 loop: CASRRRAYEQYF. CDR3 nucleotide sequence: TGTGCCAGCAGAAGGAGGGCCTACGAGCAGTACTTC.

Points on this clone: A read error may produce the germline difference seen at one junction end. The chain has TRBV19 and TRBJ1-1; D is possibly TRBD1 (6 bases). The CDR3 spans 14 residues. The germline V gene encodes CDR1 LNHDA and CDR2 SQIVND (reference sequence). This CDR3 is CASTIQGLNTEAFF. In DNA, the CDR3 is TGTGCCAGTACTATACAGGGATTGAACACTGAAGCTTTCTTT.

This clone showed up just a few times. The chain combines TRBV5-6 with TRBJ2-3; a weak D match, TRBD2 (6 bases). The CDR3 runs 14 residues. The V gene's germline CDR1 is SGHDT and CDR2 YYEEEE. The V gene lost 1 base and the J gene lost 7 bases, with 13 bases spanning the gap. The CDR3 sequence is CASSLWGDSYTQYF. The DNA of the CDR3 is TGTGCCAGCAGCTTGTGGGGGGACTCATATACGCAGTATTTT.

This clone was seen only once. The rearrangement uses TRBV30 and TRBJ2-1, with 15 bases lining up with TRBD2. The CDR3 has 13 amino acids. After removal of 7 bases from V and 16 bases from J, the junction contained 11 bases not matched to a gene. CDR1 and CDR2 from the germline V gene are GTSNPN and SVGIG (reference sequence). CDR3 bases: TGTGCCTCCCGGGGACTAGCGGGAGGACGTAGCTTCTTC. Translation gives CASRGLAGGRSFF.

The CDR3 bases are TGTGCCAGTAGCCGGGACAGGGGAGGAAACACCATATATTTT. It translates to CASSRDRGGNTIYF. The chain has TRBV19 and TRBJ1-3; 10 bases fit TRBD1. CDR1 and CDR2 from the germline V gene are LNHDA and SQIVND (reference sequence). J lost 4 bases, V lost 6 bases, and 3 bases had no gene match. The CDR3 length is 14 residues.

The chain joins TRBV6-6 to TRBJ2-2, with 12 bases identical to TRBD2. This CDR3 is 15 amino acids long. CDR1 is MNHNY and CDR2 is SVGAGI in the germline V gene (reference sequence). Germline trimming cut 10 bases from V and 6 bases from J; bases unmatched to any gene: 9. The CDR3: CATRLAGVTAGELFF. Written as DNA, the CDR3 is TGTGCCACAAGACTAGCGGGAGTTACGGCCGGGGAGCTGTTTTTT.

The CDR3, as DNA: TGTGCCAGCAGCTTGCCAGTAGCGAACTCTGGGGCCAACGTCCTGACTTTC. Protein product: CASSLPVANSGANVLTF. The chain combines TRBV5-4 with TRBJ2-6; a possible D gene is TRBD2 (5 bases). The V and J ends lost 1 base and 0 bases respectively, with 11 bases between them. CDR1 and CDR2 (germline): SGHNT, YYREEE (reference sequence). This CDR3 spans 17 amino acids.

This clone was recorded once. The CDR3 coding sequence is TGTGCCAGTAGTATGCTAGCGCCGAACACCGGGGAGCTGTTTTTT. Amino acids: CASSMLAPNTGELFF. The chain carries TRBV19 and TRBJ2-2; D is perhaps TRBD2 (6 bases). Germline V lookup: CDR1 LNHDA, CDR2 SQIVND (reference sequence). The germline V and J ends were trimmed by 3 bases and 0 bases, with 8 bases remaining between them. The CDR3 length is 15 residues.

This clone has just one count. The chain recombines TRBV25-1 with TRBJ2-5; TRBD2 is a possible D gene (5 bases). V was trimmed by 5 bases and J by 2 bases, leaving 9 bases between them. Germline CDR1 is MGHDK and CDR2 is SYGVNS. The CDR3 totals 13 residues. The CDR3 reads CASSRGWQETQYF. In DNA, the CDR3 is TGTGCCAGCAGTAGAGGGTGGCAAGAGACCCAGTACTTC. The whole variable domain, remainder taken from reference TRBV25-1 and TRBJ2-5, is EADIYQTPRYLVIGTGKKITLECSQTMGHDKMYWYQQDPGMELHLIHYSYGVNSTEKGDLSSESTVSRIRTEHFPLTLESARPSHTSQYLCASSRGWQETQYFGPGTRLLVL.

CDR3 bases: TGTGCCAGCAGTTTAAGGCAGGGTTATGGCTACACCTTC. Translation gives CASSLRQGYGYTF. The rearrangement uses TRBV27 and TRBJ1-2, with D maybe TRBD1 (5 bases). Looked up from germline, CDR1 is MNHEY and CDR2 is SMNVEV (reference sequence). The CDR3 runs 13 residues. The ends were cut back, 2 bases at V and 5 bases at J, with 9 bases in the middle.

The gene calls are TRBV18 and TRBJ1-2, with TRBD1 identical over 8 bases. In germline, CDR1 is KGHSH, CDR2 LQKENI. CDR3 length: 13 residues. Trimming took 7 bases from V and 2 from J; bases not matched to a gene: 3. The CDR3 sequence is CASYGQGNYGYTF. In DNA, the CDR3 is TGTGCCAGCTACGGACAGGGCAACTATGGCTACACCTTC.